A selection of T cell receptor beta chains follows, all from one sample in a study of sequential checkpoint blockade in melanoma. Sequencing was performed with immunoSEQ multiplex PCR; in TCRdb, only in-frame clones are kept and a portion is missing. The table lists about 14,000 clones, around 69% of them singletons, with 50% to 55% in the top ten. The sequenced sample was CD8+ T cells sorted from blood (inferred from file names), obtained from a patient given nivolumab and ipilimumab in sequence. These receptors were obtained from a human patient with melanoma. Some clones in this sample may be carry-over from other donors' samples. CDR3s include the opening cysteine and the closing phenylalanine or tryptophan. A D gene is named only where the DNA matches it firmly. Not every row has a clone size; where given, it reads once, few, many or a size class.

CDR3: CASSKWTGSSYEQYF
DNA: TGTGCCAGCAGCAAATGGACAGGGAGCTCCTACGAGCAGTACTTC
J: TRBJ2-7
D: TRBD1
size: NA
V: TRBV28

CDR3: CASSETGVNYGYTF
DNA: TGTGCCAGCAGCGAGACAGGGGTTAACTATGGCTACACCTTC
J: TRBJ1-2
D: TRBD1
size: once
V: TRBV9

CDR3: CASTRLAGASTDTQYF
DNA: TGTGCCAGCACCCGACTAGCGGGCGCTAGCACAGATACGCAGTATTTT
J: TRBJ2-3
D: TRBD2
size: NA
V: TRBV2

CDR3: CASSFRDWGDYEQYF
DNA: TGTGCCAGCAGCTTTCGGGACTGGGGGGACTACGAGCAGTACTTC
J: TRBJ2-7
D: NA
size: few
V: TRBV7-5

CDR3: CASSSDRLLAGAYEQYF
DNA: TGTGCCAGCAGCTCCGACAGGCTCCTAGCGGGGGCCTACGAGCAGTACTTC
J: TRBJ2-7
D: TRBD2
size: once
V: TRBV7-2

CDR3: CASSYNRVNYGYTF
DNA: TGTGCCAGCAGTTATAATCGAGTAAACTATGGCTACACCTTC
J: TRBJ1-2
D: NA
size: NA
V: TRBV6-5

CDR3: CASSGGLMYEQYF
DNA: TGCGCCAGCAGCGGGGGACTGATGTACGAGCAGTACTTC
J: TRBJ2-7
D: NA
size: NA
V: TRBV5-1

CDR3: CASSATGASYEQYF
DNA: TGTGCCAGCAGCGCTACAGGTGCCTCCTACGAGCAGTACTTC
J: TRBJ2-7
D: NA
size: NA
V: TRBV7-8

CDR3: CASSQVDKSYNEQFF
DNA: TGCGCCAGCAGCCAAGTGGACAAGTCCTACAATGAGCAGTTCTTC
J: TRBJ2-1
D: NA
size: few
V: TRBV4-1

CDR3: CASSQTSVNEQYF
DNA: TGTGCCAGCAGCCAAACAAGCGTAAACGAGCAGTACTTC
J: TRBJ2-7
D: NA
size: NA
V: TRBV4-2

CDR3: CASSEIRQGLRQYF
DNA: TGTGCCAGCAGTGAAATCCGACAGGGCCTTAGGCAGTACTTC
J: TRBJ2-7
D: TRBD1
size: NA
V: TRBV2

CDR3: CASSESAGWGNTEAFF
DNA: TGTGCCAGCAGTGAGTCGGCAGGGTGGGGGAACACTGAAGCTTTCTTT
J: TRBJ1-1
D: NA
size: NA
V: TRBV2

CDR3: CASSLRTASTDTQYF
DNA: TGTGCCAGCAGCTTACGGACAGCTAGCACAGATACGCAGTATTTT
J: TRBJ2-3
D: NA
size: NA
V: TRBV7-9

CDR3: CATSGEQGNQPQHF
DNA: TGTGCCACCAGCGGGGAACAGGGGAATCAGCCCCAGCATTTT
J: TRBJ1-5
D: TRBD1
size: NA
V: TRBV15

CDR3: CASFVLGGSSYNEQFF
DNA: TGTGCCTCCTTCGTCCTTGGCGGGAGCTCCTACAATGAGCAGTTCTTC
J: TRBJ2-1
D: TRBD2
size: NA
V: TRBV30

CDR3: CASSLPDTPLNYGYTF
DNA: TGTGCCAGCAGCTTACCTGATACTCCCCTTAACTATGGCTACACCTTC
J: TRBJ1-2
D: NA
size: many
V: TRBV7-2

CDR3: CASNEAGGSYEQYF
DNA: TGTGCCAGCAATGAGGCTGGCGGATCCTACGAGCAGTACTTC
J: TRBJ2-7
D: NA
size: few
V: TRBV6-6

CDR3: CASSHKNGGEGSGYTF
DNA: TGTGCCAGCAGCCATAAAAACGGGGGGGAGGGTAGCGGCTACACCTTC
J: TRBJ1-2
D: NA
size: few
V: TRBV4-2

CDR3: CASSLRTGQDEKLFF
DNA: TGTGCCAGCAGTTTAAGGACAGGCCAGGATGAAAAACTGTTTTTT
J: TRBJ1-4
D: TRBD1
size: NA
V: TRBV27

CDR3: CAVIAGGNEQYF
DNA: TGTGCCGTAATAGCGGGGGGGAACGAGCAGTACTTC
J: TRBJ2-7
D: TRBD2
size: NA
V: TRBV27

CDR3: CATSRDLDTGFFYGYTF
DNA: TGTGCCACCAGCAGAGACTTGGACACCGGTTTTTTCTATGGCTACACCTTC
J: TRBJ1-2
D: NA
size: NA
V: TRBV15

CDR3: CASSGTGSSYEQYF
DNA: TGTGCCAGCAGTGGAACGGGGTCGTCCTACGAGCAGTACTTC
J: TRBJ2-7
D: NA
size: NA
V: TRBV27

CDR3: CASRLAGGRNEQFF
DNA: TGTGCCAGCAGGCTAGCGGGGGGGCGGAATGAGCAGTTCTTC
J: TRBJ2-1
D: TRBD2
size: NA
V: TRBV7-9

CDR3: CASSLGGRGTEAFF
DNA: TGTGCCAGCAGCTTAGGGGGTAGGGGAACTGAAGCTTTCTTT
J: TRBJ1-1
D: NA
size: NA
V: TRBV13

CDR3: CASSPGHSLYGYTF
DNA: TGTGCCAGCAGTCCGGGACACAGTCTCTATGGCTACACCTTC
J: TRBJ1-2
D: NA
size: NA
V: TRBV27

CDR3: CASSLGRQFFETQYF
DNA: TGTGCCAGCAGCTTAGGGCGGCAGTTCTTTGAGACCCAGTACTTC
J: TRBJ2-5
D: NA
size: NA
V: TRBV7-9

CDR3: CASSIGRGDEQFF
DNA: TGTGCCAGTAGTATAGGGCGGGGTGATGAGCAGTTCTTC
J: TRBJ2-1
D: NA
size: NA
V: TRBV19

CDR3: CASSLSGRVDRVNTGELFF
DNA: TGTGCCAGCAGCTTATCGGGTCGTGTTGACAGGGTTAACACCGGGGAGCTGTTTTTT
J: TRBJ2-2
D: TRBD1
size: NA
V: TRBV11-3

CDR3: CASSLPRTSWNTGELFF
DNA: TGTGCCAGCAGTTTACCTAGGACTAGCTGGAACACCGGGGAGCTGTTTTTT
J: TRBJ2-2
D: TRBD2
size: NA
V: TRBV28

CDR3: CGTAIWLYNSPLHF
DNA: TGCGGGACTGCTATTTGGCTTTATAATTCACCCCTCCACTTT
J: TRBJ1-6
D: NA
size: NA
V: TRBV27

CDR3: CASSPNRNTEAFF
DNA: TGCGCCAGCAGCCCTAATAGGAACACTGAAGCTTTCTTT
J: TRBJ1-1
D: NA
size: medium-sized
V: TRBV7-9

CDR3: CASRLRLAGGYNEQFF
DNA: TGTGCCAGCAGACTGAGACTAGCGGGGGGTTACAATGAGCAGTTCTTC
J: TRBJ2-1
D: TRBD2
size: once
V: TRBV28

CDR3: CASSFRDRRSAFF
DNA: TGTGCCAGCAGCTTCCGGGACAGGCGGTCGGCTTTCTTT
J: TRBJ1-1
D: TRBD1
size: few
V: TRBV11-2

CDR3: CASSDSGDMNTEAFF
DNA: TGTGCCAGCAGTGACTCGGGGGATATGAACACTGAAGCTTTCTTT
J: TRBJ1-1
D: NA
size: NA
V: TRBV2

CDR3: CASSVQPGLSYNEQFF
DNA: TGTGCCAGCAGCGTACAGCCGGGTTTATCCTACAATGAGCAGTTCTTC
J: TRBJ2-1
D: NA
size: NA
V: TRBV9

CDR3: CASSSWTGNYGYTF
DNA: TGTGCCAGCAGTTCATGGACAGGGAACTATGGCTACACCTTC
J: TRBJ1-2
D: TRBD1
size: NA
V: TRBV27

CDR3: CATSSDSIGYNEQFF
DNA: TGTGCCACCTCCTCCGACAGTATAGGGTACAATGAGCAGTTCTTC
J: TRBJ2-1
D: NA
size: NA
V: TRBV6-4

CDR3: CASGRGDEAFF
DNA: TGTGCCAGCGGGCGGGGAGATGAAGCTTTCTTT
J: TRBJ1-1
D: NA
size: NA
V: TRBV4-2

CDR3: CASRHSWGEENTGELFF
DNA: TGTGCCAGCAGACATAGTTGGGGGGAGGAGAACACCGGGGAGCTGTTTTTT
J: TRBJ2-2
D: NA
size: NA
V: TRBV5-4

CDR3: CASSVDQRGATDTQYF
DNA: TGTGCCAGCAGCGTAGACCAGCGGGGGGCCACAGATACGCAGTATTTT
J: TRBJ2-3
D: TRBD2
size: NA
V: TRBV9

CDR3: CAISDDREDYGYTF
DNA: TGTGCCATCAGTGACGACAGGGAAGACTATGGCTACACCTTC
J: TRBJ1-2
D: TRBD1
size: NA
V: TRBV10-3

CDR3: CASSHARPGEGFNNEQFF
DNA: TGTGCCAGCAGCCATGCACGACCCGGGGAGGGGTTTAACAATGAGCAGTTCTTC
J: TRBJ2-1
D: TRBD2
size: NA
V: TRBV7-2